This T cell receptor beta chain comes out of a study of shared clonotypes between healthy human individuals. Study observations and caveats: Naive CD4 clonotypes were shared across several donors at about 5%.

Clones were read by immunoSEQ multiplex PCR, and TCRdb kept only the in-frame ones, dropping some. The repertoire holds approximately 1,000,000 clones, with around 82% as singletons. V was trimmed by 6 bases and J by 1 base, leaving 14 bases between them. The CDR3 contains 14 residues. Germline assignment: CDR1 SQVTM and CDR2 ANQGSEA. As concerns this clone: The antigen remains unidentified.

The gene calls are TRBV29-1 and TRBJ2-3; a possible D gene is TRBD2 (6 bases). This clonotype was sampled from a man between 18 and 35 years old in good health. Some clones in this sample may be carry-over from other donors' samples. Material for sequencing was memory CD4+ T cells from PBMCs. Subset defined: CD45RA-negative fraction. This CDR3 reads CSVTGEAGTDTQYF. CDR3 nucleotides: TGCAGCGTCACGGGGGAGGCCGGCACAGATACGCAGTATTTT.